These 3 T cell receptor beta chains were sequenced from one sample in a study of cytomegalovirus exposure and HLA in healthy donors. Both 60 Vbeta primers and 13 Jbeta primers went into the PCR. TCRdb's copy holds only in-frame clones and misses some; the assay was immunoSEQ multiplex PCR. The sample records 150,000 to 200,000 clones, approximately 78% being singletons. The source material was PBMCs. The source is a girl aged 2 to 9 in good health and CMV-seropositive.

The chain recombines TRBV28 with TRBJ1-1; tentatively, D is TRBD1 (5 bases). This CDR3 has 15 amino acids. V shed 3 bases and J shed 3 bases, with 14 bases lying between them. Germline loops: CDR1 MDHEN, CDR2 SYDVKM. The CDR3 loop reads CASSLWGERDTEAFF. CDR3 nucleotides: TGTGCCAGCAGTTTGTGGGGGGAGAGGGACACTGAAGCTTTCTTT.

The rearrangement uses TRBV6-5 and TRBJ2-1; 9 bases agree with TRBD2. Germline loops: CDR1 MNHEY, CDR2 SVGAGI. Trimming took 6 bases from V and 7 from J; bases not matched to a gene: 7. This CDR3 spans 14 amino acids. In nucleotides, the CDR3 is TGTGCCAGCAGCCCGGGACTAGCATGGAATGAGCAGTTCTTC. It codes for CASSPGLAWNEQFF.

J is TRBJ1-5 and V is TRBV6-1; no definite D call. CDR1 is MNHNS and CDR2 is SASEGT in the germline V gene. Trimming took off 6 bases at V and 0 bases at J, with 12 bases between the two ends. The CDR3 extends over 15 amino acids. The CDR3 DNA reads as TGTGCCAGCAGGGACTTACGAGGTAGCAATCAGCCCCAGCATTTT. It encodes CASRDLRGSNQPQHF.